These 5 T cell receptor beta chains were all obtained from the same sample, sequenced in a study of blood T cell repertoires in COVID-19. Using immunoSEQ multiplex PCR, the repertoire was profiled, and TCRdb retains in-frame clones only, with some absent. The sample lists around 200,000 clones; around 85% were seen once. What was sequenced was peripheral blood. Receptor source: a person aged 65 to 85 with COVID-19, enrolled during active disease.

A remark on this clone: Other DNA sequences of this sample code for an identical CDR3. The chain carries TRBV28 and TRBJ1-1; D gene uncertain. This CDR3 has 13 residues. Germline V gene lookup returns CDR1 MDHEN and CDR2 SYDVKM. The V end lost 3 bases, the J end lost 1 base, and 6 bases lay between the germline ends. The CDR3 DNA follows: TGTGCCAGCAGTTTGGAGCGGAACACTGAAGCTTTCTTT. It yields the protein CASSLERNTEAFF.

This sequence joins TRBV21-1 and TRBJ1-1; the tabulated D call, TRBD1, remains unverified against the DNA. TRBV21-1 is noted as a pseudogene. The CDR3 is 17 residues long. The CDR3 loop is CASSKVLTFGSYTEAFF. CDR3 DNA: TGTGCCAGCAGCAAAGTTCTTACCTTTGGCTCCTACACTGAAGCTTTCTTT.

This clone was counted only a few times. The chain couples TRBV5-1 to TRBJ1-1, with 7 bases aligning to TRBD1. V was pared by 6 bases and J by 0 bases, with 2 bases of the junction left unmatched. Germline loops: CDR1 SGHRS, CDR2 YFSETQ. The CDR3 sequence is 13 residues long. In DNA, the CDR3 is TGCGCCAGCACGACAGGGATGAACACTGAAGCTTTCTTT. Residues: CASTTGMNTEAFF.

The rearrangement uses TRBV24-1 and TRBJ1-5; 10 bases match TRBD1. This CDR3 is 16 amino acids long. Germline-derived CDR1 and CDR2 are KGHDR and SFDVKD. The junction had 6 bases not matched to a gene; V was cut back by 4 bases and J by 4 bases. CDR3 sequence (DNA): TGTGCCACCAGTGACCGGACAGGGGGAGGTAATCAGCCCCAGCATTTT. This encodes CATSDRTGGGNQPQHF.

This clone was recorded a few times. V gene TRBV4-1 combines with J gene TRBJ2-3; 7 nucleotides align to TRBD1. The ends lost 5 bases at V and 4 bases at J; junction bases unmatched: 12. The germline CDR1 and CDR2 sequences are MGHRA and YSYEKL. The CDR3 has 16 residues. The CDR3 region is CASSKLDRSGSDTQYF. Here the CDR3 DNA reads TGCGCCAGCAGCAAATTGGACAGGTCGGGATCAGATACGCAGTATTTT.